This T cell receptor beta chain was identified during a study of PD-1 blockade in classical Hodgkin lymphoma. Assay: immunoSEQ multiplex PCR; the TCRdb copy retains only in-frame clones and omits some. The table records 90,000 to 130,000 clones, about 88% of them present only once. There was relapse after autologous stem cell transplantation in every patient, and there was variation in brentuximab vedotin exposure. Between the trimmed V and J ends, which lost 3 bases and 4 bases, there was a span of 9 bases. The CDR3 extends over 14 amino acids. CDR1 and CDR2 from the germline V gene are MNHNY and SVGAGI (reference sequence).

Material: peripheral blood mononuclear cells (PBMCs), obtained before the second cycle of nivolumab. The TCR sequence derives from a human donor with classical Hodgkin lymphoma. V is TRBV6-6 and J is TRBJ2-2; no clear D gene. The CDR3 DNA reads as TGTGCCAGCAGTTATTTCTCGTCCACCGGGGAGCTGTTTTTT. It is translated as CASSYFSSTGELFF.